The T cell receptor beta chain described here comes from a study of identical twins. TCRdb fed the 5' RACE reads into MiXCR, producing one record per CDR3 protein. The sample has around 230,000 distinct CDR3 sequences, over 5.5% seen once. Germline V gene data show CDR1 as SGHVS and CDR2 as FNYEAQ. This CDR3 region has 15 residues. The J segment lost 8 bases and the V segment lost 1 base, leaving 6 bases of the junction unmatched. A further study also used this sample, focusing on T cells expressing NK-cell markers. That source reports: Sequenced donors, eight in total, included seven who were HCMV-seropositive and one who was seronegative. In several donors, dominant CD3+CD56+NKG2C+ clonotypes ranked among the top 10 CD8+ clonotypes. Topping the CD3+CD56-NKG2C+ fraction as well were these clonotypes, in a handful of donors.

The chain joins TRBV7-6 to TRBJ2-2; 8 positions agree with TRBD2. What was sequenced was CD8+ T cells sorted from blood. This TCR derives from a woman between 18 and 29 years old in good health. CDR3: CASSLGGTREGELFF. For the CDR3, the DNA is TGTGCCAGCAGCTTAGGCGGGACTAGGGAAGGGGAGCTGTTTTTT.